Listed below are T cell receptor beta chains from one sample, sequenced in a study of T cell repertoires in cytomegalovirus infection. Each CDR3 protein is one row after TCRdb ran MiXCR on the reads. The table has about 600,000 distinct CDR3 sequences, 20% to 30% seen once; the top ten hold 7.5% to 9%. The sequenced sample was CD8+ T cells from PBMCs. The receptor set was obtained from a human donor in good health (CMV status not recorded). Some clones in this sample may be carry-over from other donors' samples. Each CDR3 is given with its conserved first and last residue. The D gene is left open where the match is weak. Some rows mark clone size as missing; the rest say once, few, many or name a class of expanded clone.

v_gene	d_gene	j_gene	abundance	CDR3aa	CDR3nt
TRBV7-9	.	TRBJ1-6	.	CASTLPAAGSPLHF	TGTGCCAGCACCCTCCCCGCCGCGGGCTCACCCCTCCACTTT
TRBV7-3	.	TRBJ2-3	.	CASSPQDGTDTQYF	TGTGCCAGCAGCCCCCAGGACGGCACAGATACGCAGTATTTT
TRBV20-1	.	TRBJ1-2	.	CSAMTLSEPSSSYGYTF	TGCAGTGCAATGACATTATCCGAACCCTCATCATCTTATGGCTACACCTTC
TRBV18	.	TRBJ2-7	.	CVSSIKRGYEQYF	TGTGTCAGCTCAATAAAGAGGGGGTACGAGCAGTACTTC
TRBV6-6	.	TRBJ1-2	many	CASSYRGAEDDDGYTF	TGTGCCAGCAGCTATCGGGGGGCTGAGGATGACGATGGCTACACCTTC
TRBV24-1	TRBD1	TRBJ2-5	few	CATSDPGQGRYETQYF	TGTGCCACCAGTGACCCAGGACAGGGGCGGTATGAGACCCAGTACTTC
TRBV20-1	.	TRBJ1-2	.	CSARDLKLQEGYGYTF	TGCAGTGCTAGAGATCTAAAACTCCAGGAAGGCTATGGCTACACCTTC
TRBV14	.	TRBJ1-6	few	CASSQDQGVYNSPLHF	TGTGCCAGCAGCCAAGACCAGGGCGTTTATAATTCACCCCTCCACTTT
TRBV20-1	.	TRBJ2-7	.	CSARDHRGKTYEQYF	TGCAGTGCTAGAGATCACCGGGGGAAGACCTACGAGCAGTACTTC
TRBV7-9	.	TRBJ2-6	.	CASKTSSGANVLTF	TGTGCCAGCAAGACATCCTCTGGGGCCAACGTCCTGACTTTC
TRBV6-4	TRBD1	TRBJ1-2	many	CASSDNPGGSYGYTF	TGTGCCAGCAGTGACAATCCAGGGGGTTCCTATGGCTACACCTTC
TRBV19	TRBD2	TRBJ2-2	.	CTSERGNTGELFF	TGTACCAGTGAGCGGGGTAACACCGGGGAGCTGTTTTTT
TRBV7-9	.	TRBJ1-1	many	CASSFGGLRTEAFF	TGTGCCAGCAGCTTCGGGGGTTTACGCACTGAAGCTTTCTTT
TRBV6-2/TRBV6-3	TRBD1	TRBJ2-2	few	CASSYETGSGELFF	TGTGCCAGCAGTTACGAGACAGGGTCCGGGGAGCTGTTTTTT
TRBV7-6	.	TRBJ2-2	many	CASSLKIPHTGELFF	TGTGCCAGCAGCTTAAAGATTCCTCACACCGGGGAGCTGTTTTTT
TRBV9	.	TRBJ2-1	.	CASSVGSAPEQFF	TGTGCCAGCAGCGTAGGAAGTGCCCCCGAGCAGTTCTTC
TRBV13	.	TRBJ2-4	few	CASSKSGPFQYF	TGTGCCAGCAGCAAGTCCGGCCCCTTTCAGTACTTC